This is a list of T cell receptor beta chains from one sample in a study of shared clonotypes between healthy human individuals. Libraries were prepared by immunoSEQ multiplex PCR; TCRdb keeps only in-frame clonotypes and omits some of them. The sample includes more than 1.2 million clones, about 98.5% seen only once; the top ten take approximately 0.4%. Sequencing was performed on naive CD4+ T cells sorted from blood. The receptors derive from a man aged 25 to 40 in good health. Both conserved end residues are part of each CDR3. Each record gives: J gene, clone size, V gene, D gene, CDR3 DNA, CDR3 protein. D genes are given only for firm matches. A row's size may be missing; if present it is once, few, many or a size class.

>TRBJ2-7|-|TRBV7-2|-
TGTGCCAGCAGCTTAGCGCGGACGACCTACGAGCAGTACTTC
CASSLARTTYEQYF
>TRBJ1-3|-|TRBV15|-
TGTGCCACCAGCAGAGGGATGAGGGGCGACTCTGGAAACACCATATATTTT
CATSRGMRGDSGNTIYF
>TRBJ2-1|-|TRBV11-3|-
TGTGCCAGCAGCCGGGACAATAGTGCGCGCGGGCAGTTCTTC
CASSRDNSARGQFF
>TRBJ1-5|-|TRBV6-5|-
TGTGCCAGCAGTTACTCGAGTAATGGGGTTCAGCCCCAGCATTTT
CASSYSSNGVQPQHF
>TRBJ2-7|-|TRBV29-1|-
TGCAGCGTCAAAATAGGACGAATTACCTACGAGCAGTACTTC
CSVKIGRITYEQYF
>TRBJ1-1|-|TRBV7-3|-
TGTGCCAGCAGCCAGGACATTGGCACTGAAGCTTTCTTT
CASSQDIGTEAFF
>TRBJ2-1|-|TRBV4-3|TRBD2
TGCGCCAGCAGCCAACTCAGCGGGACGGGGTTTGGAGAGCAGTTCTTC
CASSQLSGTGFGEQFF
>TRBJ2-5|-|TRBV5-1|-
TGCGCCAGCAGCCCCGGGGTACTCGTCAGGGATCCAGGAGAGACCCAGTACTTC
CASSPGVLVRDPGETQYF
>TRBJ1-4|once|TRBV9|TRBD1
TGTGCCAGCAGCTCAGGGGGGTCGGTTAATGAAAAACTGTTTTTT
CASSSGGSVNEKLFF
>TRBJ1-2|-|TRBV21-1|-
TGTGCCAGCAGCAAAGGGGCAGGCAACTATGGCTACACCTTC
CASSKGAGNYGYTF
>TRBJ2-3|-|TRBV18|TRBD2
TGTGCCAGCTTACAACTAGCGGGTCCCCCAGATACGCAGTATTTT
CASLQLAGPPDTQYF
>TRBJ2-2|-|TRBV27|TRBD2
TGTGCCAGCAGGTTAGGGGCTAGCGGGACCGGGGAGCTGTTTTTT
CASRLGASGTGELFF
>TRBJ2-7|-|TRBV28|-
TGTGCCAGCAGTTTTGTGTCAGGATCCTACGAGCAGTACTTC
CASSFVSGSYEQYF